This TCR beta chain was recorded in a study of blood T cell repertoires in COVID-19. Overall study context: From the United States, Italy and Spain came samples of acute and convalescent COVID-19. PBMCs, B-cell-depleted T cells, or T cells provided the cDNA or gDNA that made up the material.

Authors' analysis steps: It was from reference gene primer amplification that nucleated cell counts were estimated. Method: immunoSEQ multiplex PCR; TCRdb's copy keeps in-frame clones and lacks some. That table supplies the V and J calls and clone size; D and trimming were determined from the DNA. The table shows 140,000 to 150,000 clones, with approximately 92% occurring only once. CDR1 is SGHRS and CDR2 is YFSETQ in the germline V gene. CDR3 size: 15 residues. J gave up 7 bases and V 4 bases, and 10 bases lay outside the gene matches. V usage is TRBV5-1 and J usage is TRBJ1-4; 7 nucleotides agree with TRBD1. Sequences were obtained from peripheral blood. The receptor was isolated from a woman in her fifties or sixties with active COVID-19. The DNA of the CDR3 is TGCGCCAGCAGCATGGGACAGTTAGGTACTGAAAAACTGTTTTTT. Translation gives CASSMGQLGTEKLFF. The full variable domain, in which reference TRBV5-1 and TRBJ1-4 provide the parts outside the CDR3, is KAGVTQTPRYLIKTRGQQVTLSCSPISGHRSVSWYQQTPGQGLQFLFEYFSETQRNKGNFPGRFSGRQFSNSRSEMNVSTLELGDSALYLCASSMGQLGTEKLFFGSGTQLSVL.